The 14 T cell receptor beta chains reported below all come from one sample, sequenced in a study of beta chain features in type 1 diabetes. Study-wide findings and caveats: Type 1 diabetes patients had moderately but significantly shorter TCRB CDR3s in all four CD4+ subsets.

The entirety of the isolated RNA underwent reverse transcription, so expressed TCRB transcripts were sequenced. Generated by immunoSEQ multiplex PCR, the TCRdb table keeps only in-frame clones and is missing some. This table holds around 160,000 clones, around 8.3% found once. These receptors' targets are unknown. The sample comprised central memory CD4+ T cells from blood. All receptors come from a woman aged 18-30 years with type 1 diabetes.

This clone has only a few counts. The CDR3 DNA follows: TGTGCCTGGAGTGTTTCGGACAAGACCCAGTACTTC. This translates into CAWSVSDKTQYF. This sequence joins TRBV30 and TRBJ2-5; tentative D call: TRBD1 (5 bases). CDR1 GTSNPN and CDR2 SVGIG come from the germline V gene (reference sequence). V was pared by 0 bases and J by 6 bases, with 8 bases between. This CDR3 contains 12 residues.

This clone was seen only a few times. CDR3 nucleotide sequence: TGTGCCAGCACTTCAGGCTACATGAACACTGAAGCTTTCTTT. Translated, it gives CASTSGYMNTEAFF. The rearrangement joins TRBV27 to TRBJ1-1, with D unclear. Germline CDR1 MNHEY, CDR2 SMNVEV (reference sequence). The CDR3 has 14 residues. Trimming cost V 7 bases and J 0 bases, with 12 bases left between them.

This clone was detected a few times. The rearrangement joins TRBV30 to TRBJ2-7; tentatively, D is TRBD1 (5 bases). CDR3 size: 11 residues. Trimming shortened V by 2 bases and J by 7 bases, and 9 bases separated the two germline ends. The germline gives CDR1 GTSNPN, CDR2 SVGIG (reference sequence). CDR3 bases: TGTGCCTGGAGTCCCCCAGGGGAGCAGTACTTC. Translating it yields CAWSPPGEQYF. The full variable domain, rest sourced from reference TRBV30 and TRBJ2-7, is SQTIHQWPATLVQPVGSPLSLECTVEGTSNPNLYWYRQAAGRGLQLLFYSVGIGQISSEVPQNLSASRPQDRQFILSSKKLLLSDSGFYLCAWSPPGEQYFGPGTRLTVT.

CDR3 coding DNA: TGTGCCAGCGTCGTCAGGGTTAATGAAAAACTGTTTTTT. Its protein is CASVVRVNEKLFF. This sequence joins TRBV6-1 and TRBJ1-4; TRBD1 might be the D (5 bases). The CDR3 loop spans 13 amino acids. From germline, CDR1 is MNHNS and CDR2 SASEGT. The germline V and J ends were trimmed by 8 bases and 4 bases, with 11 bases remaining between them.

This clone was counted a few times. The gene calls are TRBV7-9 and TRBJ2-2; D call uncertain. V was cut by 5 bases and J by 1 base, with 5 bases left in between. The CDR3 totals 13 residues. CDR1 is SEHNR, CDR2 FQNEAQ, per germline (reference sequence). The CDR3 region is CASSPKNTGELFF. The CDR3 DNA sequence: TGTGCCAGCAGCCCCAAGAACACCGGGGAGCTGTTTTTT.

The chain joins TRBV19 to TRBJ1-5; a possible D gene is TRBD1 (5 bases). Germline lookup yields CDR1 LNHDA and CDR2 SQIVND (reference sequence). The germline V and J ends were trimmed by 4 bases and 0 bases, with 13 bases remaining between them. The CDR3 totals 16 residues. Here the CDR3 reads CASSTTWGPSNQPQHF. Written as DNA, the CDR3 is TGTGCCAGTAGTACCACCTGGGGCCCTAGCAATCAGCCCCAGCATTTT.

V and J are TRBV5-1 and TRBJ2-1, with D tentatively TRBD1 (5 bases). The CDR3 consists of 13 residues. Germline V gene data show CDR1 as SGHRS and CDR2 as YFSETQ. Between the trimmed V and J ends, which lost 1 base and 8 bases, there was a span of 10 bases. The DNA of the CDR3 is TGCGCCAGCAGCTTGCAGGGTGCGGATGAGCAGTTCTTC. Protein: CASSLQGADEQFF.

This clone was counted only a few times. This sequence joins TRBV15 and TRBJ2-2; TRBD1 is a possible D gene (6 bases). Per germline, CDR1 LNHNV and CDR2 YYDKDF (reference sequence). This CDR3 spans 16 amino acids. Trimming took 4 bases from V and 4 from J, leaving 16 bases between them. The DNA for the CDR3 is TGTGCCACCAGCATACGTTCCCACAGGGCCACCGGGGAGCTGTTTTTT. Translating it yields CATSIRSHRATGELFF.

This clone was counted a few times. The chain carries TRBV21-1 and TRBJ2-1; the DNA was not compared with TRBD2, the D call given in the table. TRBV21-1 is recorded as a pseudogene. This CDR3 comprises 15 residues. The CDR3 loop reads CASSSGVGSYNEQFF. The CDR3 bases are TGTGCCAGCAGCAGCGGGGTAGGATCCTACAATGAGCAGTTCTTC.

This clone was picked up a small number of times. This sequence joins TRBV11-2 and TRBJ2-7; possible D gene TRBD1, 7 bases. The germline CDR1 and CDR2 sequences are SGHAT and FQNNGV. The CDR3 totals 14 residues. Trimming cost V 5 bases and J 3 bases, with 14 bases left between them. In nucleotides, the CDR3 is TGTGCCAGCAGCCCTAGACAGGGAGGCTACGAGCAGTACTTC. Protein product: CASSPRQGGYEQYF.

Only a few counts were recorded for this clone. The J gene is TRBJ2-7, the V gene TRBV9; the match to TRBD1 covers 7 bases. J gave up 0 bases and V 3 bases, and 6 bases lay outside the gene matches. Germline CDR1 SGDLS, CDR2 YYNGEE. The CDR3 length is 15 residues. Here the CDR3 reads CASSAETGISYEQYF. For the CDR3, the DNA is TGTGCCAGCAGCGCCGAGACAGGGATCTCCTACGAGCAGTACTTC.

In this sample, this clone turned up a few times. This chain joins TRBV6-5 and TRBJ2-7; tentative D call: TRBD2 (7 bases). V dropped 7 bases and J dropped 3 bases, with 16 bases sitting between them. Germline V gene lookup returns CDR1 MNHEY and CDR2 SVGAGI. The CDR3 is 14 amino acids. The CDR3 DNA follows: TGTGCCAGCATGAAAACAGGGAGGGGCTACGAGCAGTACTTC. It yields the protein CASMKTGRGYEQYF.

The rearrangement joins TRBV7-7 to TRBJ2-1; D not resolved. V lost 5 bases, J lost 0 bases, and 11 bases lay in between. The CDR3 covers 15 residues. In germline, CDR1 is SSHAT, CDR2 FNYEAQ (reference sequence). The CDR3 sequence is CASSPASSSYNEQFF. CDR3 nucleotides: TGTGCCAGCAGCCCTGCCTCGAGCTCCTACAATGAGCAGTTCTTC.

V gene TRBV7-2 combines with J gene TRBJ2-7; TRBD1 matches at 8 bases. The CDR3 consists of 15 residues. Germline V gives CDR1 SGHTA, CDR2 FQGNSA. The trim removed 3 bases at V and 2 bases at J, leaving 6 bases unmatched. CDR3 protein: CASSLYRTGTYEQYF. CDR3 coding DNA: TGTGCCAGCAGCTTGTACCGGACAGGGACCTACGAGCAGTACTTC.